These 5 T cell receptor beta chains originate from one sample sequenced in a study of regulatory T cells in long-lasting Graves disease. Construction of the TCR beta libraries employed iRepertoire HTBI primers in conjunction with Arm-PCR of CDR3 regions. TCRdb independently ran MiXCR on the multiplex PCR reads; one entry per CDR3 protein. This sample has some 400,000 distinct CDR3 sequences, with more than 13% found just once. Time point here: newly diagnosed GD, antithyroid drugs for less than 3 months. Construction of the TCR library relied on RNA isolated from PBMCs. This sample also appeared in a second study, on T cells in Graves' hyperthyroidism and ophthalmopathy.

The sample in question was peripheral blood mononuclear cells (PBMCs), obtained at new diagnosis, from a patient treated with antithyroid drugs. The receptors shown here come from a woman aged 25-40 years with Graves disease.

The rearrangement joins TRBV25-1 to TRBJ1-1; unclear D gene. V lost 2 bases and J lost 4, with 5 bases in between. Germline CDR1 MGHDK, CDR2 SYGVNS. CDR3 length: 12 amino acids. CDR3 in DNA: TGTGCCAGCAGTGAAAGTCCCACTGAAGCTTTCTTT. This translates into CASSESPTEAFF. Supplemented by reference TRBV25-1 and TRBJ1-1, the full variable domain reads EADIYQTPRYLVIGTGKKITLECSQTMGHDKMYWYQQDPGMELHLIHYSYGVNSTEKGDLSSESTVSRIRTEHFPLTLESARPSHTSQYLCASSESPTEAFFGQGTRLTVV.

CDR3 protein: CASSPALGSGTEAFF. CDR3 coding DNA: TGTGCCAGCAGTCCCGCACTAGGGTCAGGCACTGAAGCTTTCTTT. V is TRBV28 and J is TRBJ1-1, with D uncertain. Germline values: CDR1 MDHEN, CDR2 SYDVKM. With 5 bases removed from V and 4 bases from J, the gap between germline ends came to 17 bases. The CDR3 is 15 residues long.

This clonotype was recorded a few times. The CDR3 sequence: CASSFYFRPSYEQYF. In DNA, the CDR3 is TGTGCCAGCAGTTTCTACTTTCGGCCCTCCTACGAGCAGTACTTC. J is TRBJ2-7 and V is TRBV27; D ambiguous. Looked up from germline, CDR1 is MNHEY and CDR2 is SMNVEV (reference sequence). Trimming cost V 3 bases and J 0 bases, with 12 bases left between them. There are 15 residues in the CDR3.

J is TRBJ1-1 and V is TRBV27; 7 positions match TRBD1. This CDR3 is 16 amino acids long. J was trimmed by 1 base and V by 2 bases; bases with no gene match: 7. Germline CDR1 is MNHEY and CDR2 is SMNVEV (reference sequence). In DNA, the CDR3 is TGTGCCAGCAGTTTAAGGAGGGGGCCGGAGAACACTGAAGCTTTCTTT. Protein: CASSLRRGPENTEAFF.

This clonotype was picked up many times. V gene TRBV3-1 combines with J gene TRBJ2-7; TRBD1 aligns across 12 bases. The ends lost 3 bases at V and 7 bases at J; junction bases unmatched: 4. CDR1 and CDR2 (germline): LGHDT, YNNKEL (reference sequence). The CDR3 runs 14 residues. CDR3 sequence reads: CASSQGTGGWEQYF. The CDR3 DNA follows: TGTGCCAGCAGCCAGGGGACAGGGGGCTGGGAGCAGTACTTC.